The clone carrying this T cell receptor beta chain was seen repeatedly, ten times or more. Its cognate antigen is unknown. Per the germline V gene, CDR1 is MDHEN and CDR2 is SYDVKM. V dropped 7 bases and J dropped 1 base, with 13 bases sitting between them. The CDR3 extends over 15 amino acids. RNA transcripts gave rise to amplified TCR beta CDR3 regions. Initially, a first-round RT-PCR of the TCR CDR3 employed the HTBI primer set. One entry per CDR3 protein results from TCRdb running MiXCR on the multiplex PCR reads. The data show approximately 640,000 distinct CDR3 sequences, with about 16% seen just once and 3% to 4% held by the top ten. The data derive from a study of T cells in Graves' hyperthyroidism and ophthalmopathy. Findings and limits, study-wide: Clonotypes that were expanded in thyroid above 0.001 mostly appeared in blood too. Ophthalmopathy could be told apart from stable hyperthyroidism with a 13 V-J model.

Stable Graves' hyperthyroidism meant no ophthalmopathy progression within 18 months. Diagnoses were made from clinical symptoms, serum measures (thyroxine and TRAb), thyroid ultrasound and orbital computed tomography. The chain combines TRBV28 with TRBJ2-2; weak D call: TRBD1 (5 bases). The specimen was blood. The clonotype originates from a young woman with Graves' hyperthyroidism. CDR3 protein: CASTVPQGNTGELFF. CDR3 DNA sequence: TGTGCCAGCACCGTGCCCCAGGGGAACACCGGGGAGCTGTTTTTT.